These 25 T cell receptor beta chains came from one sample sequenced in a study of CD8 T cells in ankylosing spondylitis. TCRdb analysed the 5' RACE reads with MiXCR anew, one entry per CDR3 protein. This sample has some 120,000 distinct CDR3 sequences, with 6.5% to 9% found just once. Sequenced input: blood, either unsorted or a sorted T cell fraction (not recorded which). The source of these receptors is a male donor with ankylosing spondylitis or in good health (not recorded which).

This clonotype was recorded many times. The CDR3 sequence is CASSFGGVSYEQYF. In DNA form, the CDR3 reads TGCGCCAGCAGCTTCGGGGGGGTCTCCTACGAGCAGTACTTC. The chain uses TRBV5-1 and TRBJ2-7; 8 bases fit TRBD2. The germline V gene has CDR1 SGHRS and CDR2 YFSETQ. CDR3 length: 14 residues. V dropped 2 bases and J dropped 0; count of bases not matched to a gene: 1.

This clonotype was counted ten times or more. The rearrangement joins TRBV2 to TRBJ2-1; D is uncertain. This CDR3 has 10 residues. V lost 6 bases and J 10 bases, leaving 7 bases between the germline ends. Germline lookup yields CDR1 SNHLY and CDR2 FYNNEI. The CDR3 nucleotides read TGTGCCAGCAGGGCGACCGAGCAGTTCTTC. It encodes CASRATEQFF. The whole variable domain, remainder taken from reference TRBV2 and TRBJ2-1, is EPEVTQTPSHQVTQMGQEVILRCVPISNHLYFYWYRQILGQKVEFLVSFYNNEISEKSEIFDDQFSVERPDGSNFTLKIRSTKLEDSAMYFCASRATEQFFGPGTRLTVL.

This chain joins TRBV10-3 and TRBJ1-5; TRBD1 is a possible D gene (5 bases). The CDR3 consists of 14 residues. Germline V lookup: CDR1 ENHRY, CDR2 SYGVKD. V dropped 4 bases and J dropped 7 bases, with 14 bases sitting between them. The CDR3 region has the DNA TGTGCCATCAGTGCTCTCGACGGGGGGCAGCCCCAGCATTTT. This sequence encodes CAISALDGGQPQHF.

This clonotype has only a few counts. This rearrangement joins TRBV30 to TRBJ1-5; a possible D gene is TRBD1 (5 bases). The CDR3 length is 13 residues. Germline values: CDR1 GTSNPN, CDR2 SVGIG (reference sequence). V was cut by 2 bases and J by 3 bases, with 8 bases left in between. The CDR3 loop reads CAWSKTDNQPQHF. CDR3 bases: TGTGCCTGGAGTAAGACAGACAATCAGCCCCAGCATTTT.

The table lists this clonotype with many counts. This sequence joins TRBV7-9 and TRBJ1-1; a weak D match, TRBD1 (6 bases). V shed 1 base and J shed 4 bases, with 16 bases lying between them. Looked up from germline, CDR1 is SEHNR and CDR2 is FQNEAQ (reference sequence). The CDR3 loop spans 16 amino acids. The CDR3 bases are TGTGCCAGCAGCTTAGAGGTGGGGGCTATGGGCACTGAAGCTTTCTTT. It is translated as CASSLEVGAMGTEAFF.

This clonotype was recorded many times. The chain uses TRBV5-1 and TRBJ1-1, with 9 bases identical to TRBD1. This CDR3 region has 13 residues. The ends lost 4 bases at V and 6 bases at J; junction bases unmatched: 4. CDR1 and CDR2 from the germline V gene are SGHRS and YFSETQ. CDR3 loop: CASSLDRGSEAFF. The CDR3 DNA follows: TGCGCCAGCAGCCTGGACAGGGGATCTGAAGCTTTCTTT.

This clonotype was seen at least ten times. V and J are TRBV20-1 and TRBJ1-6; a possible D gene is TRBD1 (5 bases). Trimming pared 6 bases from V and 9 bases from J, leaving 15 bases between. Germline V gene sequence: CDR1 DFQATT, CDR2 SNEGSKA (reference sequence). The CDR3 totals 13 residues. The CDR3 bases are TGCAGTGCGAGGACATTTAGGGCTTCACCCCTCCACTTT. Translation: CSARTFRASPLHF.

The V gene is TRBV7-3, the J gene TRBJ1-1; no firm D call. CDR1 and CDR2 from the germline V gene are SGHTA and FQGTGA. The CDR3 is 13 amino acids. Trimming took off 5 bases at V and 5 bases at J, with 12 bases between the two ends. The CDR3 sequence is CASSGASGTEAFF. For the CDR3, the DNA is TGTGCCAGCAGCGGAGCCTCGGGAACTGAAGCTTTCTTT.

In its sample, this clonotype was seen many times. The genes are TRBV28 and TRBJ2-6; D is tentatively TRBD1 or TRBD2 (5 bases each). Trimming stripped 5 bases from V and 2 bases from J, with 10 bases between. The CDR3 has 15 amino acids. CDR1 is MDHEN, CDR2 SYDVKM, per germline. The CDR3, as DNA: TGTGCCAGCAGTGGGACGGACCCTGGGGCCAACGTCCTGACTTTC. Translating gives CASSGTDPGANVLTF. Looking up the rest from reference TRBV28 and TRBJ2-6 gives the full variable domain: DVKVTQSSRYLVKRTGEKVFLECVQDMDHENMFWYRQDPGLGLRLIYFSYDVKMKEKGDIPEGYSVSREKKERFSLILESASTNQTSMYLCASSGTDPGANVLTFGAGSRLTVL.

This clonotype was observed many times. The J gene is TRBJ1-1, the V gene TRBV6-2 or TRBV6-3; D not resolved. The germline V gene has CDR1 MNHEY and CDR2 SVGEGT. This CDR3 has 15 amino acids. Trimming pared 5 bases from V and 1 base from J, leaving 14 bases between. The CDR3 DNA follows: TGTGCCAGCAGTAACCCTCCCTCAAGGAACACTGAAGCTTTCTTT. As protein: CASSNPPSRNTEAFF.

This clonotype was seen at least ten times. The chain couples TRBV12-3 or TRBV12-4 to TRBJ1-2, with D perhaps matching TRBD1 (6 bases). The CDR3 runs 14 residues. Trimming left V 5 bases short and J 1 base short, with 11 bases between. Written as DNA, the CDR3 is TGTGCCAGCAGTCCCGGGACAAATAACTATGGCTACACCTTC. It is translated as CASSPGTNNYGYTF.

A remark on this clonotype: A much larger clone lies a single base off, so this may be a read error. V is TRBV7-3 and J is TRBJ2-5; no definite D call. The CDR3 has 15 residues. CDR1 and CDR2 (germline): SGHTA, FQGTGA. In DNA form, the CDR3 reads TGTGCCAGAAGCTTAGTAGGTGCTTCTCGCCAGACCCAGTACTTC. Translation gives CARSLVGASRQTQYF.

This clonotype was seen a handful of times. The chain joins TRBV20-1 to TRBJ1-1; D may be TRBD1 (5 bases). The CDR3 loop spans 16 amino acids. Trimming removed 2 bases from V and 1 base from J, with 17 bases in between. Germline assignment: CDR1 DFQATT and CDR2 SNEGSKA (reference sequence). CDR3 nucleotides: TGCAGTGCTAGAAACGCAGGGCTGTCTGGGAACACTGAAGCTTTCTTT. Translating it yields CSARNAGLSGNTEAFF.

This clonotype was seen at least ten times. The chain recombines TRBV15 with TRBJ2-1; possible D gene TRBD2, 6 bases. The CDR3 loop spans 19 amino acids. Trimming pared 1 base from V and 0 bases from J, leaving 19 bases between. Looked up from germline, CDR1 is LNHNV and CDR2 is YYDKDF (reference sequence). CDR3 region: CATSRVTTGGWSSYNEQFF. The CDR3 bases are TGTGCCACCAGCAGAGTGACCACTGGGGGGTGGAGCTCCTACAATGAGCAGTTCTTC.

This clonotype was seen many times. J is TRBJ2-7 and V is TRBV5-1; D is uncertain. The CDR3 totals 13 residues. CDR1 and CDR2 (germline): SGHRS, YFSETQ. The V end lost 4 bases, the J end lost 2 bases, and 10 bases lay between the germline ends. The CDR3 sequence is CASSEDGTYEQYF. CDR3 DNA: TGCGCCAGCAGCGAAGACGGAACCTACGAGCAGTACTTC.

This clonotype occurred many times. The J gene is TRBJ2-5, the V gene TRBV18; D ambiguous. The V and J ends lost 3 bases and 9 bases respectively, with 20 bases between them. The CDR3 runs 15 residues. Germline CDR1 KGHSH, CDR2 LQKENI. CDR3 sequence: CASSPTVTISEAQYF. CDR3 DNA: TGTGCCAGCTCACCGACCGTCACGATTAGTGAGGCCCAGTACTTC.

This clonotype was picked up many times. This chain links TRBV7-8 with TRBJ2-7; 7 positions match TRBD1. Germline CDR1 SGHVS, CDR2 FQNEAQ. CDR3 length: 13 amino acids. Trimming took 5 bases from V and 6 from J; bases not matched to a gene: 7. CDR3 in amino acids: CASSRQGTAEQYF. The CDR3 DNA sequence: TGTGCCAGCAGCAGACAAGGGACAGCCGAGCAGTACTTC.

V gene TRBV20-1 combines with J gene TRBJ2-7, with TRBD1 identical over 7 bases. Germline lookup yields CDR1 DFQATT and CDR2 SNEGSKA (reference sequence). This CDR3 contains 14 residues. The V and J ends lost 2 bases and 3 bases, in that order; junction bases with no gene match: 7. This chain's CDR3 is CSARSRTGLYEQYF. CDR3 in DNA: TGCAGTGCTAGATCCAGGACAGGACTCTACGAGCAGTACTTC.

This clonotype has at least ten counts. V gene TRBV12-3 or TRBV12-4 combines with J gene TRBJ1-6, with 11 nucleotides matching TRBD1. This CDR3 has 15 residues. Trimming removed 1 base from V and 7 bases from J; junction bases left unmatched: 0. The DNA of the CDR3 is TGTGCCAGCAGTTTAGGGACAGGGGGCAATTCACCCCTCCACTTT. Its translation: CASSLGTGGNSPLHF.

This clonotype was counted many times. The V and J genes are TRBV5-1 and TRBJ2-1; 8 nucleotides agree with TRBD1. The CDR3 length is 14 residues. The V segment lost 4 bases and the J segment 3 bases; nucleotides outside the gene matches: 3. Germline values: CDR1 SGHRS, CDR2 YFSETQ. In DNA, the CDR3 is TGCGCCAGCAGCACACAGGGGGGCTACAATGAGCAGTTCTTC. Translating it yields CASSTQGGYNEQFF.

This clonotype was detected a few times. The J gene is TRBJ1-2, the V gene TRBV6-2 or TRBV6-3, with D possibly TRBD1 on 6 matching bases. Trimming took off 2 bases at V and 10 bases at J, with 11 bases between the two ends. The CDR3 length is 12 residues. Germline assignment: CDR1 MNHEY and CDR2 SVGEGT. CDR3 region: CASSYPGQIYTF. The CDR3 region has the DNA TGTGCCAGCAGTTACCCCGGACAGATCTACACCTTC.

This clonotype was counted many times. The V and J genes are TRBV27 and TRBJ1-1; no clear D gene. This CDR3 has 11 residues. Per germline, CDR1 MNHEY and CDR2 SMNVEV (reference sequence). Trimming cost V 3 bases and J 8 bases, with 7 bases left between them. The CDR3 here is CASSFGREAFF. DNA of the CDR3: TGTGCCAGCAGTTTTGGGCGGGAAGCTTTCTTT.

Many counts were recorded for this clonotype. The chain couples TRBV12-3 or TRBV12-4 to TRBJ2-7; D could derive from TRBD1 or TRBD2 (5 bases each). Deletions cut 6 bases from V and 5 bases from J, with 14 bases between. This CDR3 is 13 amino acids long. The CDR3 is CASRSGTENEQYF. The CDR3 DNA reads TGTGCCAGCAGGTCCGGGACCGAAAACGAGCAGTACTTC.

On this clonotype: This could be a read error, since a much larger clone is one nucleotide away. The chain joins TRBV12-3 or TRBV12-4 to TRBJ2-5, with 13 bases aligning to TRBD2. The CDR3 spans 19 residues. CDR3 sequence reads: CASCLGTSGDVPFQETQYF. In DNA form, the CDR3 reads TGTGCCAGCTGTTTAGGGACTAGCGGGGACGTACCTTTCCAAGAGACCCAGTACTTC.

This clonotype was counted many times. The CDR3 loop is CASSQEAGANQPQHF. The CDR3 coding sequence is TGTGCCAGCAGCCAAGAAGCAGGGGCCAATCAGCCCCAGCATTTT. The V gene is TRBV3-1, the J gene TRBJ1-5; a possible D gene is TRBD1 (6 bases). The germline V gene has CDR1 LGHDT and CDR2 YNNKEL (reference sequence). V was trimmed by 0 bases and J by 3 bases, leaving 9 bases between them. This CDR3 spans 15 amino acids.